The T cell receptor (beta chain) under discussion was sequenced for a study of radiotherapy plus CTLA-4 blockade in lung cancer. Study-wide background: Objective responses were documented in roughly 20% of patients, with disease control in about 28%.

The study, taken as a whole, reports: After radiotherapy and ipilimumab, tumor-derived clones expanded in peripheral blood.

The CDR3 loop spans 16 amino acids. In germline, CDR1 is MDHEN, CDR2 SYDVKM. Trimming stripped 5 bases from V and 4 bases from J, with 20 bases between. Using immunoSEQ multiplex PCR, the repertoire was profiled, and TCRdb retains in-frame clones only, with some absent. The data show fewer than 90,000 clones, 83% seen once. A word on this clone: Its specificity is unknown.

Material: peripheral blood, obtained from a patient treated with radiotherapy plus ipilimumab. V and J are TRBV28 and TRBJ1-1; TRBD1 is a possible D gene (6 bases). The sequence came from a human donor with non-small cell lung cancer who had stable disease on radiotherapy plus ipilimumab. In DNA form, the CDR3 reads TGTGCCAGCAGTACACGGCTAGGGGGGGGAGGCACTGAAGCTTTCTTT. It specifies CASSTRLGGGGTEAFF.